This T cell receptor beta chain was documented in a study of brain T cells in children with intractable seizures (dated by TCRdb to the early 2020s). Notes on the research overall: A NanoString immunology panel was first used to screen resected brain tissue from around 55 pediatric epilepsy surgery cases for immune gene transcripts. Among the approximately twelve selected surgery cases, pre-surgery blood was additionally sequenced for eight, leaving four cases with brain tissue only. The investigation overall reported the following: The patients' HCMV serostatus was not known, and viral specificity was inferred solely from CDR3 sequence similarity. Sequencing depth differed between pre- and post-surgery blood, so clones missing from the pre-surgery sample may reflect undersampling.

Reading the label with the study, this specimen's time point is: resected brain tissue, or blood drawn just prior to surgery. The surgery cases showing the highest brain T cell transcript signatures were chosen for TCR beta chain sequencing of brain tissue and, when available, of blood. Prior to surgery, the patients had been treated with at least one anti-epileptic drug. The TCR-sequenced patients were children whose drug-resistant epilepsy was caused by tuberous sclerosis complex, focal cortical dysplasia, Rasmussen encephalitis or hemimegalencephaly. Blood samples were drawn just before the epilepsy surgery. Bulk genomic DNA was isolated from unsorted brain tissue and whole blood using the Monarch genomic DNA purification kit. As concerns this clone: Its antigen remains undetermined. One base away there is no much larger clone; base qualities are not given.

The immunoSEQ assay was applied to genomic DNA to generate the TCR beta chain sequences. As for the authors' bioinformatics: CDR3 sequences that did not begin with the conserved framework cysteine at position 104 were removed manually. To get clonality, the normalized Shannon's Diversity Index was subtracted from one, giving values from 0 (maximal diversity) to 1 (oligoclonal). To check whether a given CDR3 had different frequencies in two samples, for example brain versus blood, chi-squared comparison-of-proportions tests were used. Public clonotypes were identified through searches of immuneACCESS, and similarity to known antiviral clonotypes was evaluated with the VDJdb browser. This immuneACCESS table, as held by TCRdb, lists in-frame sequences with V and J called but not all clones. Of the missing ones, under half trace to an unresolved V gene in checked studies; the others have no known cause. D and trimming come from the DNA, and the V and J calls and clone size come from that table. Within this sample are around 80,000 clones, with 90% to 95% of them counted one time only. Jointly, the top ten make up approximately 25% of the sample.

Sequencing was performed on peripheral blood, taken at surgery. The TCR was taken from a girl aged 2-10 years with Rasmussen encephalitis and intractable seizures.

The DNA is TGTGCCAGCAAAAAGCAGTACTTC. Its protein reads: CASKKQYF. The rearranged chain carries TRBV27 and TRBJ2-7, with the D segment identity uncertain. The CDR3 goes from the cysteine to the phenylalanine over 8 residues. Only CDR3 DNA is held: 24 bases, read in frame from base 1. A distance of 3 bases separates the germline ends of V and J, which lose 7 bases and 8 bases respectively. In the germline V gene (reference sequence), CDR1 corresponds to MNHEY and CDR2 to SMNVEV.